A selection of T cell receptor beta chains follows, all from one sample in a study of human thymus T cells. The method was immunoSEQ multiplex PCR; TCRdb's version includes in-frame clones alone and lacks a portion of them. The sample has approximately 71,000 clones; roughly 94% are singletons. Sample: thymus tissue. The receptors come from a girl under three years old with a congenital heart defect but otherwise immunologically healthy. Each CDR3 is given with its conserved first and last residue. The D gene is left open where the match is weak. Clone size is stated in some rows and not others, as once, few, many or a class when expanded.

D gene	J gene	V gene	clone size	CDR3 DNA	CDR3 protein
-	TRBJ2-4	TRBV28	-	TGTGCCAGCAGTTTAAATTGGCCACCGAGGGGAGGATTGCCAGTTGGGGAAAACATTCAGTACTTC	CASSLNWPPRGGLPVGENIQYF
-	TRBJ2-1	TRBV6-6	-	TGTGCCAGCAGTTACGATGTGGGGAATGAGCAGTTCTTC	CASSYDVGNEQFF
-	TRBJ2-3	TRBV27	-	TGTGCCAGCAGTTCGACTGGAAGCACAGATACGCAGTATTTT	CASSSTGSTDTQYF
-	TRBJ1-1	TRBV6-5	-	TGTGCCAGCAGTTTGGTCCAGGAGGACACTGAAGCTTTCTTT	CASSLVQEDTEAFF
-	TRBJ2-7	TRBV11-2	-	TGTGCCAGCAGCTTAGACTCCCTGACTAGGGGCTCCTACGAGCAGTACTTC	CASSLDSLTRGSYEQYF
-	TRBJ2-5	TRBV6-5	once	TGTGCCAGCAGCCCAGGGGGGGAGAGGGAGACCCAGTACTTC	CASSPGGERETQYF
TRBD2	TRBJ2-7	TRBV7-2	once	TGTGCCAGCAGCCCTGGGACTAGCGGGTACTACGAGCAGTACTTC	CASSPGTSGYYEQYF
-	TRBJ1-1	TRBV6-5	-	TGTGCCAGCAGTTACTCAGACGGCCACACTGAAGCTTTCTTT	CASSYSDGHTEAFF
-	TRBJ2-3	TRBV7-2	-	TGTGCCAGCAGCTTCTTGGCAGATACGCAGTATTTT	CASSFLADTQYF
-	TRBJ2-7	TRBV7-6	-	TGTGCCAGCAGCTCCCGCCCGGGGAGGAAAATAGAGGCTGGGAGCGACGAGCAGTACTTC	CASSSRPGRKIEAGSDEQYF
TRBD2	TRBJ2-1	TRBV29-1	-	TGCAGCGTTGAGGTGGGGGGGATCGGGGCCCGACGGAATGAGCAGTTCTTC	CSVEVGGIGARRNEQFF
-	TRBJ2-7	TRBV4-3	once	TGCGCCAGCAGCCAAGATCCGGAGGTTGGCCACGAGCAGTACTTC	CASSQDPEVGHEQYF
TRBD2	TRBJ2-6	TRBV4-3	-	TGCGCCAGCAGCCACTTCATCCTTTCGGGACTATCTGGGGCCAACGTCCTGACTTTC	CASSHFILSGLSGANVLTF
-	TRBJ1-1	TRBV27	-	TGTGCCAGCAGTTTATCAAAACAGGGAAGTAACACTGAAGCTTTCTTT	CASSLSKQGSNTEAFF
TRBD1	TRBJ2-5	TRBV2	-	TGTGCCAGCAATTGGGACGGGCAGGGGGCTTGGGAGACCCAGTACTTC	CASNWDGQGAWETQYF
-	TRBJ2-7	TRBV10-3	-	TGTGCCATCAGGGATCGGGGGGCAAAGGCTAGTACCTACGAGCAGTACTTC	CAIRDRGAKASTYEQYF
-	TRBJ1-4	TRBV28	few	TGTGCTACGGGAAGGATCCCCAATGAAAAACTGTTTTTT	CATGRIPNEKLFF
TRBD1	TRBJ2-1	TRBV7-9	-	TGTGCCAGCAGCGCTAACAGGGGCTCCTACAATGAGCAGTTCTTC	CASSANRGSYNEQFF
-	TRBJ2-2	TRBV9	-	TGTGCCAGCAGCGTAGAAGGTAGCCTACCCACCGGGGAGCTGTTTTTT	CASSVEGSLPTGELFF
-	TRBJ1-1	TRBV15	-	TGTGCCACCAGCAGATTTGGGCCTTGGGGGGTCGAAGCTTTCTTT	CATSRFGPWGVEAFF
-	TRBJ2-7	TRBV5-1	-	TGCGCCAGCAGCCGGACCTGGGGTCCCTACGAGCAGTACTTC	CASSRTWGPYEQYF
-	TRBJ2-1	TRBV7-9	-	TGTGCCAGCAGCTTAGACCCTTTTTACTCCCGGGAAAGGCAGTTCTTC	CASSLDPFYSRERQFF
-	TRBJ1-1	TRBV5-1	-	TGCGCCAGCAGCTTGATAGCAGGGCGGGCGTTAAACACTGAAGCTTTCTTT	CASSLIAGRALNTEAFF
-	TRBJ1-5	TRBV7-9	-	TGTGCCAGCAGCCTCGAAGGGGGAAATCAGCCCCAGCATTTT	CASSLEGGNQPQHF
-	TRBJ2-7	TRBV5-1	-	TGCGCCAGCAGCTTGGCCGGGAGTGGGTACGAGCAGTACTTC	CASSLAGSGYEQYF
TRBD2	TRBJ2-1	TRBV15	-	TGTGCCACCAGCAGTGCTAGCGGGATAAACAATGAGCAGTTCTTC	CATSSASGINNEQFF
-	TRBJ1-2	TRBV5-1	-	TGCGCCAGCAGCCCCGGGGGGCAGGACTATGGCTACACCTTC	CASSPGGQDYGYTF
-	TRBJ2-1	TRBV5-6	once	TGTGCCAGCAGCGGACCCAGGGGGGGACCAAAAAGTGAGCAGTTCTTC	CASSGPRGGPKSEQFF
TRBD2	TRBJ2-5	TRBV9	-	TGTGCCAGCAGCCCCCGAGGGGCTAGCGGGAGGGCCCGGCAAGAGACCCAGTACTTC	CASSPRGASGRARQETQYF
-	TRBJ2-1	TRBV11-3	-	TGTGCCAGCAGCTTAGATTCCCCTAATTTGGACCCCCGGGAGTACAATGAGCAGTTCTTC	CASSLDSPNLDPREYNEQFF
TRBD1	TRBJ2-7	TRBV28	-	TGTGCCAGCAGTCCTAAAACCAATGCGGACAGGGGGCCCGAGCAGTACTTC	CASSPKTNADRGPEQYF
-	TRBJ1-2	TRBV27	-	TGTGCCAGCAGTTTATCAGGGCACTATGGCTACACCTTC	CASSLSGHYGYTF
-	TRBJ2-1	TRBV12-5	-	TGTGCTAGTCAGGACTCCTTAGGGGATGAGCAGTTCTTC	CASQDSLGDEQFF
-	TRBJ2-1	TRBV14	-	TGTGCCAGCAGGCAAACAGGGGGGGACTACAATGAGCAGTTCTTC	CASRQTGGDYNEQFF
TRBD1	TRBJ2-7	TRBV19	-	TGTGCCAGTAGTCCCGGACAGGCCTACGAGCAGTACTTC	CASSPGQAYEQYF
-	TRBJ2-1	TRBV30	-	TGTGCCTGGAGCGGGGGGCTGGAGCAGTTCTTC	CAWSGGLEQFF
-	TRBJ2-3	TRBV7-7	-	TGTGCCAGCAGCCCCGGGACCTTCCTCGCGGATACGCAGTATTTT	CASSPGTFLADTQYF
-	TRBJ1-1	TRBV20-1	-	TGCAGTGCTAGGCGGGGTACGGGGGCTTTCTTT	CSARRGTGAFF
TRBD1	TRBJ2-3	TRBV5-1	-	TGCGCCAGCAGCCTTTGGCGGGACAGGGGGCTTACCAAGCGTACAGATACGCAGTATTTT	CASSLWRDRGLTKRTDTQYF
TRBD1	TRBJ1-3	TRBV15	-	TGTGCCACCAGCAGAGGAGGGGGACAGGGGAGAGGGAACACCATATATTTT	CATSRGGGQGRGNTIYF
-	TRBJ1-1	TRBV6-6	-	TGTGCCAGCAGTTTCACTGAAGCTTTCTTT	CASSFTEAFF